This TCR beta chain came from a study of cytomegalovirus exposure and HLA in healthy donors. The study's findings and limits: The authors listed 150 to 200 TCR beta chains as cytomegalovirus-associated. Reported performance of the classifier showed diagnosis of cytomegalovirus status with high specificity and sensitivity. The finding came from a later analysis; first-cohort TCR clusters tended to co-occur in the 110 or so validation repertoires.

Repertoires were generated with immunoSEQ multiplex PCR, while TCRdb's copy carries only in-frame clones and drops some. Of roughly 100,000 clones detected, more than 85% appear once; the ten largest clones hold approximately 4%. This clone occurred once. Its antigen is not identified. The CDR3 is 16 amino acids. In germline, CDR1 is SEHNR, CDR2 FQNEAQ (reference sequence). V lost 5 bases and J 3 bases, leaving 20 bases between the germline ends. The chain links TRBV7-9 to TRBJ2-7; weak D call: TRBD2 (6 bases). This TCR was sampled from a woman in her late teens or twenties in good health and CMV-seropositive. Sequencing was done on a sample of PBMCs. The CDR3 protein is CASSPGVVATDYEQYF. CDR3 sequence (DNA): TGTGCCAGCAGCCCGGGGGTGGTGGCGACGGACTACGAGCAGTACTTC.